A selection of T cell receptor beta chains follows, all from one sample in a study of blood T cell repertoires in COVID-19. The assay was immunoSEQ multiplex PCR, and TCRdb's table has in-frame clones only and misses some. Here the sample spans over 130,000 clones, about 84% being singletons. The sequencing sample was made of PBMCs or T cells enriched from blood (not recorded which). The receptors here all came from a woman under 30 who had been exposed to COVID-19. Each CDR3 is given with its conserved first and last residue. Each record gives: V gene, D gene, J gene, CDR3 protein. D genes are given only for firm matches.

V: TRBV5-1
D: TRBD2
J: TRBJ2-3
CDR3: CASRSGLAGRDTQYF

V: TRBV29-1
D: NA
J: TRBJ1-2
CDR3: CSVEEFREDFDGYTF

V: TRBV27
D: NA
J: TRBJ1-3
CDR3: CASGDGSSGNTIYF

V: TRBV14
D: NA
J: TRBJ2-3
CDR3: CASSQDITDTQYF

V: TRBV6-5
D: NA
J: TRBJ2-1
CDR3: CASSYSGRGNEQFF

V: TRBV25-1
D: NA
J: TRBJ1-4
CDR3: CASGAGHYEKLFF

V: TRBV5-1
D: TRBD1
J: TRBJ1-4
CDR3: CASSFGQGREKLFF

V: TRBV5-1
D: NA
J: TRBJ2-2
CDR3: CASSLGRGDNTGELFF

V: TRBV4-3
D: NA
J: TRBJ2-2
CDR3: CASSPSAGELFF

V: TRBV5-1
D: NA
J: TRBJ1-3
CDR3: CASSSLGAEDTIYF

V: TRBV27
D: TRBD1
J: TRBJ2-1
CDR3: CATQPRQGGVSNEQFF

V: TRBV3-1/TRBV3-2
D: TRBD2
J: TRBJ2-7
CDR3: CASSQDLVASGFYEQYF

V: TRBV7-3
D: TRBD2
J: TRBJ2-1
CDR3: CASSLVAGGGVNEQFF

V: TRBV5-1
D: TRBD2
J: TRBJ2-1
CDR3: CASSFASGSPYNEQFF

V: TRBV27
D: TRBD1
J: TRBJ1-1
CDR3: CASSLTYTGATEAFF

V: TRBV2
D: NA
J: TRBJ1-1
CDR3: CASSRRGLNTEAFF